The rows below give T cell receptor beta chains drawn from one sample of a study of cytomegalovirus exposure and HLA in healthy donors. Some clones are missing from TCRdb's copy, which holds only in-frame ones; the method was immunoSEQ multiplex PCR. The data hold 140,000 or so clones, with about 80% observed a single time. The sequencing input was PBMCs. The receptors were sampled from a man in his forties or fifties in good health and CMV-seronegative. Each CDR3 is given with its conserved first and last residue. D genes are given only for firm matches. The size entry is marked missing in some rows and otherwise reads once, few, many or a size class.

V: TRBV7-3
D: NA
J: TRBJ2-1
size: NA
DNA: TGTGCCAGCAGCCCGGGCTACAATGAGCAGTTCTTC
CDR3: CASSPGYNEQFF

V: TRBV5-1
D: NA
J: TRBJ2-3
size: NA
DNA: TGCGCCAGCAGCGTGGCGGGACAGAAAACAGATACGCAGTATTTT
CDR3: CASSVAGQKTDTQYF

V: TRBV5-5
D: NA
J: TRBJ2-2
size: NA
DNA: TGTGCCAGCAACCTCCAAACAGGGCACCGGGAGCTGTTTTTT
CDR3: CASNLQTGHRELFF

V: TRBV9
D: NA
J: TRBJ2-7
size: NA
DNA: TGTGCCAGCAGCGCAATCGGGAGCTCCTACGAGCAGTACTTC
CDR3: CASSAIGSSYEQYF

V: TRBV27
D: NA
J: TRBJ1-5
size: once
DNA: TGTGCCAGTGGACGGGGGAATCAGCCCCAGCATTTT
CDR3: CASGRGNQPQHF

V: TRBV28
D: TRBD1
J: TRBJ1-5
size: NA
DNA: TGTGCCAGCTCCAGGACAGGGATGAATCAGCCCCAGCATTTT
CDR3: CASSRTGMNQPQHF

V: TRBV19
D: NA
J: TRBJ1-5
size: NA
DNA: TGTGCCAGCGAATCAGGACTGATCAATCAGCCCCAACATTTT
CDR3: CASESGLINQPQHF

V: TRBV12-2
D: NA
J: TRBJ1-1
size: NA
DNA: TGTGCAAGTCGAAATACAGGGGACACTGAAGCTTTCTTT
CDR3: CASRNTGDTEAFF

V: TRBV10-2
D: TRBD2
J: TRBJ2-3
size: NA
DNA: TGCGCCAGCAGTGAGGGGCGGGGGACTAGCACAGATACGCAGTATTTT
CDR3: CASSEGRGTSTDTQYF

V: TRBV5-1
D: TRBD1
J: TRBJ2-7
size: few
DNA: TGCGCCAGCAGCTTGGCCCCGGGACAGAGGGACGAGCAGTACTTC
CDR3: CASSLAPGQRDEQYF